A selection of T cell receptor beta chains follows, all from one sample in a study of blood T cell repertoires in COVID-19. TCRdb's copy holds only in-frame clones and misses some; the assay was immunoSEQ multiplex PCR. The table shows 200,000 to 300,000 clones, with around nine tenths occurring only once. The sequenced sample was peripheral blood. The origin of the receptors is a woman aged 55-75 years with COVID-19, enrolled during active disease. The CDR3 runs from the conserved cysteine through the conserved F or W.

TRBJ1-1 TRBV19 CASSTRQGEAFF
TRBJ1-6 TRBV6-5 CAINVRSSYNSPLHF
TRBJ2-7 TRBV4-2 CASSQVGTSGSYEQYF
TRBJ2-1 TRBV28 CASTPGPRAGRGEQFF
TRBJ2-7 TRBV7-2 CASSRDWGSTYEQYF
TRBJ2-1 TRBV5-1 CASSLRRSGSNEQFF
TRBJ1-5 TRBV19 CASSSRGTGSRGSNQPQHF
TRBJ1-3 TRBV7-9 CASSVQGGNTIYF
TRBJ2-3 TRBV12-3/TRBV12-4 CASSLNRGDTQYF
TRBJ2-1 TRBV9 CASSGRTSNNEQFF
TRBJ2-2 TRBV7-9 CASSLGPGTGADGELFF
TRBJ2-2 TRBV7-3 CASSASGVNTGELFF
TRBJ2-3 TRBV6-2/TRBV6-3 CASSKPGLARTDTQYF
TRBJ1-6 TRBV18 CASSPTTGWNSPLHF
TRBJ2-7 TRBV6-5 CASSYSSGRNEQYF
TRBJ1-1 TRBV7-8 CASSLHRGGTNTEAFF
TRBJ1-4 TRBV7-8 CASSRRDSEKLFF
TRBJ2-2 TRBV18 CASSLDRPTNTGELFF
TRBJ1-4 TRBV3-1/TRBV3-2 CASSHPSGQVNEKLFF
TRBJ1-2 TRBV28 CATPSQGVGGYTF
TRBJ2-2 TRBV30 CAWSGVSGRTGELFF
TRBJ1-2 TRBV5-1 CASSPPANYGYTF
TRBJ1-4 TRBV28 CASSLSLSRDRVTNEKLFF
TRBJ1-1 TRBV12-3/TRBV12-4 CASSRRGDTEAFF
TRBJ2-7 TRBV9 CASSARTRSEQYF
TRBJ2-1 TRBV19 CASSISDRGDEQFF
TRBJ1-1 TRBV4-3 CASSQDEGIEAFF
TRBJ1-5 TRBV5-1 CASSLLGVGQPQHF
TRBJ1-6 TRBV3-1/TRBV3-2 CARTGGGGANSPLHF
TRBJ2-4 TRBV5-8 CASSLAVVFGKNIQYF
TRBJ2-5 TRBV6-6 CAVGDSGQETQYF
TRBJ2-3 TRBV7-6 CASSRDRGPGSTDTQYF
TRBJ1-4 TRBV7-9 CASSFSAIGGEKLFF
TRBJ1-1 TRBV7-2 CASSLTTGVGTEAFF
TRBJ2-5 TRBV28 CASSFSLAGVETQYF
TRBJ1-2 TRBV3-1/TRBV3-2 CASTLRGQAYGYTF
TRBJ1-6 TRBV6-5 CASSYSTGRNSPLHF
TRBJ1-1 TRBV18 CASSSDPGVENTEAFF
TRBJ2-1 TRBV4-3 CASSHLSGRAGNEQFF
TRBJ2-7 TRBV5-1 CASSLESAGGEQYF
TRBJ2-5 TRBV28 CASSFFGRTGSETQYF
TRBJ2-1 TRBV29-1 CSGGGLAGVNEQFF
TRBJ2-1 TRBV7-3 CASSAGLAGAIREQFF
TRBJ1-1 TRBV5-1 CASSANPGLKGKQGEAFF
TRBJ1-5 TRBV7-9 CASSLGGVQPQHF
TRBJ2-1 TRBV2 CASSVKVGTGHFF
TRBJ2-1 TRBV27 CASSLGQGKENGGEQFF
TRBJ2-5 TRBV6-4 CASSGTSGQTQYF
TRBJ2-1 TRBV28 CASSLPGGSGRDNEQFF
TRBJ1-3 TRBV30 CAWRSGRSGNTIYF
TRBJ2-3 TRBV7-6 CASSLGTVPSTDTQYF
TRBJ1-1 TRBV5-4 CASSLGSGGRTEAFF
TRBJ1-5 TRBV30 CAWSFGQGHQPQHF
TRBJ2-7 TRBV5-1 CASSSGGGPAYEQYF
TRBJ2-7 TRBV4-2 CASSPREAFDSYEQYF
TRBJ1-1 TRBV27 CASSTRTGFSNTEAFF
TRBJ2-3 TRBV27 CASSLLLAGEGTDTQYF
TRBJ2-1 TRBV28 CASLPLGTGSPYNEQFF
TRBJ2-5 TRBV5-4 CASSPPPGAGETQYF
TRBJ2-1 TRBV11-2 CASSLVLSGNYNEQFF